The present T cell receptor (beta chain) was sequenced within a study of shared clonotypes between healthy human individuals. Notes on the study in general: An expected dependence of interdonor clonotype sharing on sequencing depth was noted.

Of note for this clone: Its antigen remains unidentified.

The germline CDR1 and CDR2 sequences are PRHDT and FYEKMQ (reference sequence). The V end lost 5 bases, the J end lost 2 bases, and 18 bases lay between the germline ends. CDR3 length: 16 amino acids. Sequencing used immunoSEQ multiplex PCR; TCRdb keeps in-frame clones, though not all of them. The data contain 1,400,000 or so clones, approximately 98.5% of them singletons. The origin of this receptor is a man younger than 45 in good health. Source material: naive CD4+ T cells sorted from blood. As to subset: CD45RA+ positively selected. The genes are TRBV13 and TRBJ1-1, with TRBD1 as a possible D gene (5 bases). The CDR3 nucleotides read TGTGCCAGCAGCCCCTCAGGGACTATTACTAACACTGAAGCTTTCTTT. Translating it yields CASSPSGTITNTEAFF.